The subject of this entry is one T cell receptor beta chain. Sequencing used immunoSEQ multiplex PCR; TCRdb keeps in-frame clones, though not all of them. The sample has some 640,000 clones, more than 70% seen once. Treatment specified: some 20 received Ad26.COV2.S at low or high dose, single or two shots; 5 received placebo; per-sample allocation not given. Sampling was performed 63 days after the first vaccine or placebo injection. The source of the sample is a study of Ad26.COV2.S vaccination and SARS-CoV-2 variants. CDR1 and CDR2 (germline): KGHSH, LQKENI. Trimming pared 5 bases from V and 4 bases from J, leaving 5 bases between. This CDR3 contains 11 residues.

This sample comprised peripheral blood, obtained in a trial of Ad26.COV2.S vaccine versus placebo. The rearrangement joins TRBV18 to TRBJ1-2; D uncertain. The receptor was isolated from a person aged 18-60 years who received the Ad26.COV2.S COVID-19 vaccine or a placebo. The CDR3 DNA reads TGTGCCAGCTCAGGGGTCTATGGCTACACCTTC. It codes for CASSGVYGYTF.